This T cell receptor beta chain was captured in a study of shared clonotypes between healthy human individuals. General study results and limits: Generally, naive subsets (rather than memory subsets) showed larger estimated richness. Between a few donors, naive CD4 clonotypes were shared at a level of about 5%.

Replicate PCRs for sorted subsets used around 200 ng DNA; this equaled tens of thousands of T cell genomes. Assay: immunoSEQ multiplex PCR; the TCRdb copy retains only in-frame clones and omits some. This sample yields under 2,500,000 clones, of which around 95% are seen a single time; over 0.1% belongs to the top ten. A remark on this clone: Its antigen is unknown. One junction end does not reproduce the germline sequence, and a read error may be involved.

Germline V CDR1 and CDR2: MNHNS, SASEGT. The CDR3 is 12 amino acids. The origin of this receptor is a young man in good health. The sequenced sample consisted of naive CD4+ T cells sorted from blood. The subset here: CD45RA+ positively selected. V is TRBV6-1 and J is TRBJ2-7; 7 bases align to TRBD1. The CDR3 nucleotides are TGTGCCAGCAGTGAAGTAAGGGACAGCGTGCACTTC. Translating it yields CASSEVRDSVHF.